This T cell receptor (beta chain) derives from a study of blood T cell repertoires in COVID-19. Profiled with immunoSEQ multiplex PCR; TCRdb holds only in-frame clones, not every one. The data show a few hundred thousand clones, roughly 88% seen once. This CDR3 has 12 amino acids. Germline values: CDR1 LNHDA, CDR2 SQIVND (reference sequence). The V end was cut by 10 bases, the J end by 4 bases, with 13 bases between. The chain combines TRBV19 with TRBJ1-2, with TRBD1 as a possible D gene (6 bases). The specimen was peripheral blood. The clonotype was recovered from a man older than 75 with acute or convalescent COVID-19. The chain's CDR3 is CAIRQEIYGYTF. CDR3 in DNA: TGTGCCATTCGACAGGAGATCTATGGCTACACCTTC.